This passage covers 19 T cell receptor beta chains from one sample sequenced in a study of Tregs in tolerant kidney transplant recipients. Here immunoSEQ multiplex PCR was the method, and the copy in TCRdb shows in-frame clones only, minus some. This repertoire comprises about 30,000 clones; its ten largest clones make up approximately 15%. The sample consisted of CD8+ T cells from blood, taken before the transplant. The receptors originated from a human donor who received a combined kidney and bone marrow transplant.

The sequenced CDR3 bases are TGTGCCTGGACCTCGGACACTGAA. It encodes CAWTSDTE. The full CDR3 is CAWTSDTEAFF. The rearrangement links TRBV30 to TRBJ1-1, with D unresolved. The CDR3 end falls 3 residues outside the read, so it is completed with the germline J gene. CDR1 and CDR2 (germline): GTSNPN, SVGIG (reference sequence). The CDR3 spans 11 residues. The V gene lost 4 bases and the J gene lost 3 bases, with 6 bases spanning the gap.

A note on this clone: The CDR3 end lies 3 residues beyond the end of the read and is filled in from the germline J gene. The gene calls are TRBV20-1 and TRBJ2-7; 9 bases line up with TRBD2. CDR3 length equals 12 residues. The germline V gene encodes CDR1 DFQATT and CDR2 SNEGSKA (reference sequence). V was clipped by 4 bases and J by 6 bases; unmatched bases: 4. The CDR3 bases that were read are TGCAGTGCTAATAGCGGGAGTATCGAG. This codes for CSANSGSIE. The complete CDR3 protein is CSANSGSIEQYF.

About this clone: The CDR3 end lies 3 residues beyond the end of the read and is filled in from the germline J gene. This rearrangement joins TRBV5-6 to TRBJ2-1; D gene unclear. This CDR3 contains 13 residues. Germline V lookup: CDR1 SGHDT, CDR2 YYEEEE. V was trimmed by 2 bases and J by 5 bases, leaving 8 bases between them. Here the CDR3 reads CASSLDINNEQFF. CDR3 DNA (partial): TGTGCCAGCAGCTTAGACATTAACAATGAG.

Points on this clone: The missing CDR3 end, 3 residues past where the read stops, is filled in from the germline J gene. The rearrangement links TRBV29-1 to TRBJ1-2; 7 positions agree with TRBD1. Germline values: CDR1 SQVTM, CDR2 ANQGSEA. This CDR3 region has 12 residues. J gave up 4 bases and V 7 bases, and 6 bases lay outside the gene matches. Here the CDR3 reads CSAWDSIYGYTF. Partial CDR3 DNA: TGCAGCGCCTGGGACAGTATCTATGGC. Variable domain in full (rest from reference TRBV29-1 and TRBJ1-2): SAVISQKPSRDICQRGTSLTIQCQVDSQVTMMFWYRQQPGQSLTLIATANQGSEATYESGFVIDKFPISRPNLTFSTLTVSNMSPEDSSIYLCSAWDSIYGYTFGSGTRLTVV.

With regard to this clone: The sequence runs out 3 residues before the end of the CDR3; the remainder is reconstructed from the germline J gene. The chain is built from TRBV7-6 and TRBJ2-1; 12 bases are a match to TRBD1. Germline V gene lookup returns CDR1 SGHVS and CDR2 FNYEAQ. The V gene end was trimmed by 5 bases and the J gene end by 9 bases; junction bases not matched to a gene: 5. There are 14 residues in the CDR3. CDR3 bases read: TGTGCCAGCAGCCCCCGGGACAGGGGGCTTGAG. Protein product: CASSPRDRGLE. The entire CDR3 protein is CASSPRDRGLEQFF.

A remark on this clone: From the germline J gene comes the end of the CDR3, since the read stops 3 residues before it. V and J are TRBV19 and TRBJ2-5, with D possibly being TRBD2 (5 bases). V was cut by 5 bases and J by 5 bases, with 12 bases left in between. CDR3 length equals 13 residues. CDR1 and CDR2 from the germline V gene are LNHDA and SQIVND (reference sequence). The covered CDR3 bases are TGTGCCAGTAGTCTAGCCCGAGCGGAGACC. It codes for CASSLARAET. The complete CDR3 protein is CASSLARAETQYF. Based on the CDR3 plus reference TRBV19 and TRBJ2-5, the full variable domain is DGGITQSPKYLFRKEGQNVTLSCEQNLNHDAMYWYRQDPGQGLRLIYYSQIVNDFQKGDIAEGYSVSREKKESFPLTVTSAQKNPTAFYLCASSLARAETQYFGPGTRLLVL.

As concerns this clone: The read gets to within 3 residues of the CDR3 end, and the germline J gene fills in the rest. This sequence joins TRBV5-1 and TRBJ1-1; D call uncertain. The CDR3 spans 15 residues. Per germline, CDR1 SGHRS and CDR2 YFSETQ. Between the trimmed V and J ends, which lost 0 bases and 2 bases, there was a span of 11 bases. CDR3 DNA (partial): TGCGCCAGCAGCTTGGGGCCAGGTCTTAACACTGAA. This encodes CASSLGPGLNTE. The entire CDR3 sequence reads CASSLGPGLNTEAFF.

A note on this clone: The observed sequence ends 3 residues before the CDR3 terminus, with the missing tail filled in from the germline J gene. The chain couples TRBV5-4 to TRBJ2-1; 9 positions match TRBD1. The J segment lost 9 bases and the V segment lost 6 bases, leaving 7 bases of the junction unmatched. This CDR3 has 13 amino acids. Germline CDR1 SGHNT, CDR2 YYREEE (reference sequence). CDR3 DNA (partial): TGTGCCAGCAATGTTGACAGGGGGGTTGAG. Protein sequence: CASNVDRGVE. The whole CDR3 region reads CASNVDRGVEQFF.

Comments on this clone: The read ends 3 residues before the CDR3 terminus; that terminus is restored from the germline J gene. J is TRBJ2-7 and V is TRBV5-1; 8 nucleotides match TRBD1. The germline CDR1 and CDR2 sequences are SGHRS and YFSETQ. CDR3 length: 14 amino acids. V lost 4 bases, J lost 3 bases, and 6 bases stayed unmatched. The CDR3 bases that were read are TGCGCCAGCAGCCTGATTACAGGGGGCTACGAG. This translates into CASSLITGGYE. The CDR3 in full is CASSLITGGYEQYF.

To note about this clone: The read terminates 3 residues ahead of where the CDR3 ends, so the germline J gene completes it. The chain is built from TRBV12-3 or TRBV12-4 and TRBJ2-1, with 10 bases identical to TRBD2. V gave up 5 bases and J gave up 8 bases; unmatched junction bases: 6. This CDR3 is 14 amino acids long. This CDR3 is CASSQGLAFDEQFF. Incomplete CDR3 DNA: TGTGCCAGCAGTCAGGGACTAGCGTTCGATGAG.

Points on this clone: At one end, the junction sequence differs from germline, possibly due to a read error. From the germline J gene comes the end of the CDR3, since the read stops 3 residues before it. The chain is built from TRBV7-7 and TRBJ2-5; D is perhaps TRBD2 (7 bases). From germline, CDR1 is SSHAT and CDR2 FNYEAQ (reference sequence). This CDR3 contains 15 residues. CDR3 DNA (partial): TGTGCTAGCAGCTTACGGGGGGCTAACACGGAGACC. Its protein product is CASSLRGANTET. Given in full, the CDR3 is CASSLRGANTETQYF.

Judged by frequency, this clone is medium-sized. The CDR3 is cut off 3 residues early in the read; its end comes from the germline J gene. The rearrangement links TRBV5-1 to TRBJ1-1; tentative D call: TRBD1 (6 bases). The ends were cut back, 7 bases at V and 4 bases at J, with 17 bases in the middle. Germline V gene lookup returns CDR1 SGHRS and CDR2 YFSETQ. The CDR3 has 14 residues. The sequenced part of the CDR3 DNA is TGCGCCAGCTCTTGGGGGCAGGGGATCACTGAA. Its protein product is CASSWGQGITE. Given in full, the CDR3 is CASSWGQGITEAFF.

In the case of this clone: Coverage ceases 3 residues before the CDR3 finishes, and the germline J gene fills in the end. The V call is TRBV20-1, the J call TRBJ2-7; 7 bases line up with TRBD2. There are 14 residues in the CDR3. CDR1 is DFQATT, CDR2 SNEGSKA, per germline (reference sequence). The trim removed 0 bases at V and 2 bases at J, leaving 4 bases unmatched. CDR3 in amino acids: CSARESSGTYEQYF. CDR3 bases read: TGCAGTGCTAGAGAGTCCAGCGGGACCTACGAG.

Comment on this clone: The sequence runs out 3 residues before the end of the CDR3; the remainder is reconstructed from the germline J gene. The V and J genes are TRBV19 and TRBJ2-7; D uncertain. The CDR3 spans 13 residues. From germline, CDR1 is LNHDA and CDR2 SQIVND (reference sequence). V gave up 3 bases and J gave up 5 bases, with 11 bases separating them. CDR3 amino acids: CASSMSGYHEQYF. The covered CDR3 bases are TGTGCCAGTAGTATGTCAGGCTATCACGAG.

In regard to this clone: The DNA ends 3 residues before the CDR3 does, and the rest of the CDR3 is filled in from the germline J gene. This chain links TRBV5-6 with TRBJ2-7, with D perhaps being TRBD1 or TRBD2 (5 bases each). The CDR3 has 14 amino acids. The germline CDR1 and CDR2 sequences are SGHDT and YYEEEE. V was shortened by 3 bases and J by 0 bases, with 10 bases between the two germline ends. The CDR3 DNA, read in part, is TGTGCCAGCAGCTCGACAGAGGGCTCCTACGAG. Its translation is CASSSTEGSYE. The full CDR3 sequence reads CASSSTEGSYEQYF.

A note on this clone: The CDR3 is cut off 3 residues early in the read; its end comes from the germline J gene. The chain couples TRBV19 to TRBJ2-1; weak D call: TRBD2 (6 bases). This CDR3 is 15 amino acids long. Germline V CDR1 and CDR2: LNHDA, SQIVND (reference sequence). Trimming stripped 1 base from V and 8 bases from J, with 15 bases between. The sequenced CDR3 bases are TGTGCCAGTAGTATAGGGGGAACTAGCACAGATGAG. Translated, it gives CASSIGGTSTDE. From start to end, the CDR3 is CASSIGGTSTDEQFF.

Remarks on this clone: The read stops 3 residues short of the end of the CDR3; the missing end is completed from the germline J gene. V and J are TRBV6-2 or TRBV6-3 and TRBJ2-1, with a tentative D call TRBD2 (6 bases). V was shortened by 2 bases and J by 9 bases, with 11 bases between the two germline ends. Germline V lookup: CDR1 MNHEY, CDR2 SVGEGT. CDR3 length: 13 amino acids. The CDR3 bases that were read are TGTGCCAGCAGTTACCCTCCCGGGGGTGAG. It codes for CASSYPPGGE. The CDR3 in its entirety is CASSYPPGGEQFF.

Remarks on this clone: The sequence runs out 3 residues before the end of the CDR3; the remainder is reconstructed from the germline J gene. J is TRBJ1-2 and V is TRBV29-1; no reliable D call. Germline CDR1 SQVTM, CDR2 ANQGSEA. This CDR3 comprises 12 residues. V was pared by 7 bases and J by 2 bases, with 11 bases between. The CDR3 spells CSAALANYGYTF. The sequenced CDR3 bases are TGCAGCGCCGCCCTTGCGAACTATGGC.

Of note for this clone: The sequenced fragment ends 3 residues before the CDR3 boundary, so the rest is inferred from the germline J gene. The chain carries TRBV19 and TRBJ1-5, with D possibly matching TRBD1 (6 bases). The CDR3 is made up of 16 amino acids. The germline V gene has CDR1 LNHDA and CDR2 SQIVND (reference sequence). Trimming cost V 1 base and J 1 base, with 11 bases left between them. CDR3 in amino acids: CASSIGGTPSNQPQHF. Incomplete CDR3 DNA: TGTGCCAGTAGTATAGGCGGGACACCAAGCAATCAGCCC.